The 26 T cell receptor beta chains below come from one sample, sequenced in a study of response to subunit inactivated influenza vaccine. TCRdb reprocessed the RT-PCR reads with MiXCR, giving one entry per CDR3 protein. The data contain 200,000 to 250,000 distinct CDR3 sequences, 12% of them seen just once; the ten biggest clones take up about 7.8%. The sequenced sample was non-naive T cells sorted from PBMCs, obtained 14 days before vaccination. These receptors all stem from a man aged 50-59 years who received an inactivated influenza vaccine.

This clonotype was seen many times. This rearrangement joins TRBV7-2 to TRBJ1-1; TRBD1 might be the D (5 bases). Germline CDR1 reads SGHTA; CDR2 reads FQGNSA. The CDR3 is 14 amino acids. Trimming left V 5 bases short and J 0 bases short, with 10 bases between. The CDR3 DNA is TGTGCCAGCAGCGCGGACATTATGAACACTGAAGCTTTCTTT. Translated, it gives CASSADIMNTEAFF.

This clonotype appeared a few times. The chain employs TRBV9 and TRBJ2-2, with 12 bases identical to TRBD1. The germline V gene encodes CDR1 SGDLS and CDR2 YYNGEE. The CDR3 is 16 amino acids. V shed 2 bases and J 7 bases; nucleotides not matched to a gene: 6. The CDR3: CASSVRDRGLGGELFF. CDR3 DNA sequence: TGTGCCAGCAGCGTGAGGGACAGGGGGCTTGGCGGGGAGCTGTTTTTT.

At least ten counts were recorded for this clonotype. The chain joins TRBV20-1 to TRBJ2-2, with D unclear. V shed 0 bases and J shed 4 bases, with 3 bases lying between them. Germline lookup yields CDR1 DFQATT and CDR2 SNEGSKA (reference sequence). There are 12 residues in the CDR3. CDR3 protein: CSAREVTGELFF. Here the CDR3 DNA reads TGCAGTGCTAGAGAGGTCACCGGGGAGCTGTTTTTT.

The chain recombines TRBV28 with TRBJ2-5, with 9 positions matching TRBD2. Germline CDR1 MDHEN, CDR2 SYDVKM. The CDR3 runs 15 residues. V was clipped by 6 bases and J by 2 bases; unmatched bases: 7. The DNA for the CDR3 is TGTGCCAGCAGGGTTGGCGGGAGGGCACAAGAGACCCAGTACTTC. Translated: CASRVGGRAQETQYF.

The rearrangement uses TRBV6-5 and TRBJ2-1; TRBD2 matches at 9 bases. The CDR3 is 18 amino acids. CDR1 MNHEY and CDR2 SVGAGI come from the germline V gene. Unmatched junction bases numbered 12, after V lost 4 bases and J lost 2 bases. Here the CDR3 reads CASSSPGSLAGTYNEQFF. CDR3 DNA sequence: TGTGCCAGCAGTTCCCCGGGGTCCCTAGCGGGGACCTACAATGAGCAGTTCTTC.

This clonotype appeared a few times. The V call is TRBV20-1, the J call TRBJ2-3; 9 positions match TRBD2. Unmatched junction bases numbered 13, after V lost 1 base and J lost 5 bases. This CDR3 has 17 amino acids. Germline CDR1 and CDR2: DFQATT and SNEGSKA (reference sequence). DNA of the CDR3: TGCAGTGCTAGAGGACCATCTAGGCGGGGGGGGGTAGATACGCAGTATTTT. The encoded protein is CSARGPSRRGGVDTQYF.

This clonotype was detected many times. The chain couples TRBV5-1 to TRBJ2-7, with 8 bases aligning to TRBD1. The CDR3 is made up of 18 amino acids. The J segment lost 1 base and the V segment lost 0 bases, leaving 12 bases of the junction unmatched. Germline values: CDR1 SGHRS, CDR2 YFSETQ. CDR3 in DNA: TGCGCCAGCAGCTTGGTTTTGGCAGGGGGCTTCGGGTCCTACGAGCAGTACTTC. Amino acids: CASSLVLAGGFGSYEQYF. The full variable domain, rest sourced from reference TRBV5-1 and TRBJ2-7, is KAGVTQTPRYLIKTRGQQVTLSCSPISGHRSVSWYQQTPGQGLQFLFEYFSETQRNKGNFPGRFSGRQFSNSRSEMNVSTLELGDSALYLCASSLVLAGGFGSYEQYFGPGTRLTVT.

This chain links TRBV7-8 with TRBJ2-1, with D perhaps matching TRBD2 (6 bases). This CDR3 contains 13 residues. The germline CDR1 and CDR2 sequences are SGHVS and FQNEAQ. V shed 1 base and J shed 7 bases, with 8 bases lying between them. The CDR3 region has the DNA TGTGCCAGCAGCTTAGGGGCGGGGAATGAGCAGTTCTTC. Protein sequence: CASSLGAGNEQFF.

This clonotype was picked up a small number of times. The chain carries TRBV3-1 and TRBJ2-1; unclear D gene. CDR1 and CDR2 (germline): LGHDT, YNNKEL (reference sequence). The V end was cut by 1 base, the J end by 11 bases, with 12 bases between. CDR3 length: 13 amino acids. In DNA form, the CDR3 reads TGTGCCAGCAGCCAAGTTCCGGGCTTGCAGCAGTTCTTC. Amino acids: CASSQVPGLQQFF.

Many counts were recorded for this clonotype. The V call is TRBV5-1, the J call TRBJ2-5; no clear D. Trimming left V 1 base short and J 4 bases short, with 14 bases between. The germline V gene encodes CDR1 SGHRS and CDR2 YFSETQ. The CDR3 is 15 residues long. The CDR3: CASSLSPLVAETQYF. For the CDR3, the DNA is TGCGCCAGCAGCTTGTCACCCCTCGTCGCAGAGACCCAGTACTTC.

There are many counts of this clonotype. The chain links TRBV6-2 or TRBV6-3 to TRBJ2-7; maybe TRBD1 (6 bases). Germline V lookup: CDR1 MNHEY, CDR2 SVGEGT. The ends were cut back, 7 bases at V and 3 bases at J, with 16 bases in the middle. The CDR3 spans 14 residues. DNA of the CDR3: TGTGCCAGCACTCGGGACACAGCGTTCTACGAGCAGTACTTC. Its translation: CASTRDTAFYEQYF.

This clonotype was found many times. The V gene is TRBV6-5, the J gene TRBJ1-1, with D uncertain. V dropped 6 bases and J dropped 2 bases, with 10 bases sitting between them. Germline V CDR1 and CDR2: MNHEY, SVGAGI. CDR3 size: 13 residues. CDR3 sequence reads: CASSFTGNTEAFF. CDR3 sequence (DNA): TGTGCCAGCAGCTTCACGGGAAACACTGAAGCTTTCTTT.

The gene calls are TRBV29-1 and TRBJ2-1, with 7 bases matching TRBD2. The CDR3 is 15 residues long. Per the germline V gene, CDR1 is SQVTM and CDR2 is ANQGSEA. Trimming at V came to 4 bases and at J to 4 bases, leaving 10 bases not matched to a gene. CDR3 loop: CSVAGGAPGYNEQFF. The CDR3 bases are TGCAGCGTTGCGGGGGGAGCCCCGGGGTACAATGAGCAGTTCTTC.

This clonotype has ten or more counts. The gene calls are TRBV5-1 and TRBJ2-1; weak D call: TRBD1 (6 bases). Germline V gene lookup returns CDR1 SGHRS and CDR2 YFSETQ. The CDR3 has 14 amino acids. Trimming cost V 0 bases and J 3 bases, with 7 bases left between them. CDR3 amino acids: CASSLGGGYNEQFF. CDR3 sequence (DNA): TGCGCCAGCAGCTTGGGAGGGGGCTACAATGAGCAGTTCTTC.

The chain joins TRBV28 to TRBJ2-3, with a possible D match to TRBD2 (5 bases). The V gene lost 3 bases and the J gene lost 8 bases, with 15 bases spanning the gap. Germline CDR1 and CDR2: MDHEN and SYDVKM. The CDR3 contains 14 residues. The CDR3 coding sequence is TGTGCCAGCAGTTTGGCGCAGGCGCGGGTTACGCAGTATTTT. This encodes CASSLAQARVTQYF.

The chain carries TRBV7-3 and TRBJ2-2, with 7 bases aligning to TRBD2. The trim removed 5 bases at V and 4 bases at J, leaving 7 bases unmatched. CDR1 is SGHTA, CDR2 FQGTGA, per germline. The CDR3 sequence is 15 residues long. The CDR3 spells CASSAAGLGTGELFF. CDR3 DNA: TGTGCCAGCAGCGCAGCGGGATTAGGCACCGGGGAGCTGTTTTTT.

In this sample, this clonotype turned up many times. The chain combines TRBV4-3 with TRBJ2-7; D not resolved. This CDR3 has 16 residues. Germline CDR1 is LGHNA and CDR2 is YSLEER. V was cut by 0 bases and J by 1 base, with 13 bases left in between. In nucleotides, the CDR3 is TGCGCCAGCAGCCAAGATCTTAACAGAGTTTCCTACGAGCAGTACTTC. This gives the protein CASSQDLNRVSYEQYF.

V usage is TRBV15 and J usage is TRBJ2-5; possibly TRBD2 for D (5 bases). The CDR3 runs 16 residues. Trimming took off 0 bases at V and 5 bases at J, with 16 bases between the two ends. CDR1 LNHNV and CDR2 YYDKDF come from the germline V gene (reference sequence). CDR3: CATSRERALLGETQYF. CDR3 bases: TGTGCCACCAGCAGAGAGAGGGCCCTGCTTGGGGAGACCCAGTACTTC.

The chain recombines TRBV6-5 with TRBJ2-1; TRBD2 matches at 9 bases. The length of the CDR3 is 15 residues. Germline V gene sequence: CDR1 MNHEY, CDR2 SVGAGI. Losses at the gene ends were 0 bases for V and 4 bases for J; bases not matched to a gene: 1. The CDR3 spells CASSYSSGRYNEQFF. As DNA, the CDR3 is TGTGCCAGCAGTTACTCTAGCGGGAGATACAATGAGCAGTTCTTC.

This clonotype appeared many times. V and J are TRBV5-1 and TRBJ2-7; possibly TRBD2 for D (5 bases). The CDR3 length is 12 residues. V was clipped by 1 base and J by 7 bases, with 9 bases between them. Germline V gene lookup returns CDR1 SGHRS and CDR2 YFSETQ. The CDR3 DNA sequence: TGCGCCAGCAGCTTGATTCGGGGAGAGCAGTACTTC. This translates into CASSLIRGEQYF.

The rearrangement links TRBV15 to TRBJ2-5; 7 bases map to TRBD2. V trimming: 8 bases; J trimming: 5 bases; junction bases outside the gene matches: 14. Germline V gene data show CDR1 as LNHNV and CDR2 as YYDKDF (reference sequence). The length of the CDR3 is 15 residues. CDR3 residues: CATQGGAGSGETQYF. The DNA of the CDR3 is TGTGCCACCCAGGGAGGGGCAGGCTCGGGGGAGACCCAGTACTTC.

There are many counts of this clonotype. V is TRBV2 and J is TRBJ2-5, with 9 bases aligning to TRBD2. After removal of 3 bases from V and 0 bases from J, the junction contained 2 bases not matched to a gene. The CDR3 sequence is 15 residues long. Germline CDR1 reads SNHLY; CDR2 reads FYNNEI. The CDR3 region has the DNA TGTGCCAGCAGTGATCTAGCGGGGAACCAAGAGACCCAGTACTTC. Residues: CASSDLAGNQETQYF.

This clonotype turned up a few times. The genes are TRBV14 and TRBJ2-3; 7 positions match TRBD2. The CDR3 contains 16 residues. The J segment lost 4 bases and the V segment lost 0 bases, leaving 7 bases of the junction unmatched. The germline CDR1 and CDR2 sequences are SGHDN and FVKESK. The CDR3: CASSQDGGSGPDTQYF. CDR3 bases: TGTGCCAGCAGCCAAGATGGCGGGAGTGGGCCAGATACGCAGTATTTT.

Ten or more counts support this clonotype. The J gene is TRBJ2-3, the V gene TRBV5-1; the match to TRBD1 covers 7 bases. CDR1 SGHRS and CDR2 YFSETQ come from the germline V gene. This CDR3 has 14 residues. V was pared by 4 bases and J by 5 bases, with 7 bases of the junction left unmatched. The CDR3 loop is CASSPQGSGDTQYF. Here the CDR3 DNA reads TGCGCCAGCAGCCCACAGGGGTCGGGAGATACGCAGTATTTT. The full variable domain, rest sourced from reference TRBV5-1 and TRBJ2-3, is KAGVTQTPRYLIKTRGQQVTLSCSPISGHRSVSWYQQTPGQGLQFLFEYFSETQRNKGNFPGRFSGRQFSNSRSEMNVSTLELGDSALYLCASSPQGSGDTQYFGPGTRLTVL.

Only a few counts were recorded for this clonotype. This sequence joins TRBV28 and TRBJ2-7; TRBD1 matches at 9 bases. Germline assignment: CDR1 MDHEN and CDR2 SYDVKM. The CDR3 spans 16 residues. Trimming at V came to 4 bases and at J to 3 bases, leaving 10 bases not matched to a gene. CDR3 nucleotides: TGTGCCAGCAGTTCCGACCGGATGGGACAGGGCTACGAGCAGTACTTC. Protein: CASSSDRMGQGYEQYF.

This clonotype was recorded many times. The rearrangement uses TRBV12-3 or TRBV12-4 and TRBJ1-6; possible D gene TRBD1, 5 bases. The CDR3 is 15 amino acids. Trimming stripped 5 bases from V and 9 bases from J, with 17 bases between. For the CDR3, the DNA is TGTGCCAGCAGTCCAGACGGGGACGGGGGTTCACCCCTCCACTTT. Encoded protein: CASSPDGDGGSPLHF.